Listed below are T cell receptor beta chains from one sample, sequenced in a study of blood T cells in healthy people across ages. TCRdb called the 5' RACE reads again in MiXCR, with one record for every CDR3 protein. The table has approximately 1.5 million distinct CDR3 sequences, about 31% seen once. Sequenced sample: blood. These receptors all come from a woman between 25 and 40 years old in good health. Both conserved end residues are part of each CDR3. A D gene is named only where the DNA matches it firmly. Clone size is shown for a subset of rows, as once, few, many or a class of expanded clone.

size: NA
D: TRBD1
V: TRBV5-1
J: TRBJ1-2
CDR3: CASSLVGQGAENYGYTF
DNA: TGCGCCAGCAGCTTGGTCGGACAGGGGGCGGAAAACTATGGCTACACCTTC

size: NA
D: TRBD1
V: TRBV5-1
J: TRBJ2-6
CDR3: CANSQGTGVGRANVLTF
DNA: TGCGCCAACAGCCAAGGGACAGGGGTCGGTAGGGCCAACGTCCTGACTTTC

size: NA
D: NA
V: TRBV5-1
J: TRBJ1-2
CDR3: CASNMGLGGYTF
DNA: TGCGCCAGCAACATGGGGCTCGGGGGCTACACCTTC

size: NA
D: TRBD2
V: TRBV10-3
J: TRBJ2-7
CDR3: CAISEPLAGADLKYEQYF
DNA: TGTGCCATCAGTGAGCCCCTAGCGGGAGCGGACCTTAAATACGAGCAGTACTTC

size: NA
D: NA
V: TRBV5-1
J: TRBJ1-5
CDR3: CASRTTLGQPQHF
DNA: TGCGCCAGCAGGACGACTTTAGGGCAGCCCCAGCATTTT

size: NA
D: NA
V: TRBV30
J: TRBJ1-5
CDR3: CAWSTTGRQGNQPQHF
DNA: TGTGCCTGGAGTACAACAGGGCGCCAGGGTAATCAGCCCCAGCATTTT

size: few
D: NA
V: TRBV15
J: TRBJ2-7
CDR3: CATSRDGGARVREQYF
DNA: TGTGCCACCAGCAGAGATGGCGGGGCTCGGGTGCGCGAGCAGTACTTC

size: few
D: TRBD2
V: TRBV20-1
J: TRBJ2-7
CDR3: CSARDSGRGGYEQYF
DNA: TGCAGTGCTAGAGATAGCGGGAGAGGCGGCTACGAGCAGTACTTC

size: NA
D: NA
V: TRBV9
J: TRBJ2-7
CDR3: CASSEGTRPYEQYF
DNA: TGTGCCAGCAGCGAAGGGACGCGTCCCTACGAGCAGTACTTC

size: few
D: NA
V: TRBV20-1
J: TRBJ2-7
CDR3: CSAPQAGATYEQYF
DNA: TGCAGTGCTCCCCAGGCCGGGGCGACCTACGAGCAGTACTTC

size: many
D: NA
V: TRBV3-1
J: TRBJ2-7
CDR3: CASSQGQMIGEQYF
DNA: TGTGCCAGCAGCCAAGGACAAATGATTGGCGAGCAGTACTTC

size: NA
D: NA
V: TRBV3-1
J: TRBJ1-1
CDR3: CASSRGILEAFF
DNA: TGTGCCAGCAGCCGGGGAATTCTTGAAGCTTTCTTT

size: many
D: TRBD1
V: TRBV5-1
J: TRBJ1-6
CDR3: CASSTGQGSNSPLHF
DNA: TGCGCCAGCAGCACCGGACAGGGGAGTAATTCACCCCTCCACTTT

size: NA
D: TRBD1
V: TRBV5-5
J: TRBJ1-2
CDR3: CASSPRMRTGQGYGYTF
DNA: TGTGCCAGCAGCCCCCGTATGAGGACAGGGCAGGGATATGGCTACACCTTC